In its sample, the clone carrying this TCR beta chain was seen a few times. The sample is drawn from a study of blood T cell repertoires in COVID-19. Overall study context: Donors in the United States, Italy and Spain gave samples during acute or convalescent COVID-19. PBMCs, B-cell-depleted T cells, or T cells provided the cDNA or gDNA that made up the material.

Between the trimmed V and J ends, which lost 1 base and 2 bases, there was a span of 11 bases. Germline CDR1 is SGHDN and CDR2 is FVKESK. The CDR3 has 15 amino acids. In the original workflow: Reference gene primer amplification in the assay estimated nucleated cell counts. The table came from immunoSEQ multiplex PCR; TCRdb's copy has only in-frame clones and leaves some out. The DNA was the basis for D and trimming; V, J and clone size are from that table. The table has 250,000 or so clones, around 84% seen once. The chain recombines TRBV14 with TRBJ1-1; D might be TRBD1 (5 bases). Material for sequencing was peripheral blood. This receptor was obtained from a woman in her seventies with active or convalescent COVID-19. The CDR3: CASSQVGRVNTEAFF. In DNA form, the CDR3 reads TGTGCCAGCAGCCAAGTGGGCAGGGTAAACACTGAAGCTTTCTTT.